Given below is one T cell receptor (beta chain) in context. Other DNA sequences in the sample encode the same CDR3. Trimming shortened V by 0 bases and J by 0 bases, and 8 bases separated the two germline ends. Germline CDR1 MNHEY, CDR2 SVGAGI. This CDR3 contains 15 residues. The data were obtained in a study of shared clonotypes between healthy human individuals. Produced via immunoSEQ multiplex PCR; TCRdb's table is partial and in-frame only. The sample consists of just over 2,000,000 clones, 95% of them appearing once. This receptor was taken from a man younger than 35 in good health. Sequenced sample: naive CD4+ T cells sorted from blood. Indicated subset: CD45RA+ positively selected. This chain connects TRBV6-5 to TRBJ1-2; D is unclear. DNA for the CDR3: TGTGCCAGCAGTTACTCTGGCAGGTCTAACTATGGCTACACCTTC. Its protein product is CASSYSGRSNYGYTF.